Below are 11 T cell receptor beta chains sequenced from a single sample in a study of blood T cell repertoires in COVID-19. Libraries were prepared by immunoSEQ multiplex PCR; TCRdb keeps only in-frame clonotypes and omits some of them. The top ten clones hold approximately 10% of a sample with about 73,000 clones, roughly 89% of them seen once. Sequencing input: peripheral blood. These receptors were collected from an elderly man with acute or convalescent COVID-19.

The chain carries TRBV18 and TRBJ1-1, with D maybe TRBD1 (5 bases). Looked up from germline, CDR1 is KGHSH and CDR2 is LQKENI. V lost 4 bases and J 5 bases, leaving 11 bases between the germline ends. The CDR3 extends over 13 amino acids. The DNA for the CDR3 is TGTGCCAGCTCACGAGACGGGGGGACTGAAGCTTTCTTT. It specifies CASSRDGGTEAFF.

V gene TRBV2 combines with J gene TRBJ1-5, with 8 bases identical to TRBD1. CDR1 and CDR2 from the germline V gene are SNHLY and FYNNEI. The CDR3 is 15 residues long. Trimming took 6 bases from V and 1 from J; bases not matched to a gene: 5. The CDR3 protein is CASRGQGSSNQPQHF. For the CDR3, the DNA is TGTGCCAGCAGAGGACAGGGTTCAAGCAATCAGCCCCAGCATTTT. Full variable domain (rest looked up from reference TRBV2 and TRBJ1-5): EPEVTQTPSHQVTQMGQEVILRCVPISNHLYFYWYRQILGQKVEFLVSFYNNEISEKSEIFDDQFSVERPDGSNFTLKIRSTKLEDSAMYFCASRGQGSSNQPQHFGDGTRLSIL.

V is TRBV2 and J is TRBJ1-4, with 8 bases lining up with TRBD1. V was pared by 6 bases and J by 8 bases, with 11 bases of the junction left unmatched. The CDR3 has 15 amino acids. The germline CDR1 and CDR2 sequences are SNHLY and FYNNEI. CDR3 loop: CASSLEGTGLEKLFF. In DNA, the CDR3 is TGTGCCAGCAGCCTGGAGGGGACAGGTCTGGAAAAACTGTTTTTT.

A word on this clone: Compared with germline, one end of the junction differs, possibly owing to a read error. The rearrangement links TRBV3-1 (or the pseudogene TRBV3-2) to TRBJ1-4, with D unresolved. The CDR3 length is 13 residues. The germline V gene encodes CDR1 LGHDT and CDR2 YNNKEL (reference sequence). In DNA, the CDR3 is TGTGCCAGCAGCCAAACGGAGCCTTCGAGGATAGTTTTT. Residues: CASSQTEPSRIVF.

This CDR3 reads CASSLDRVSYEQYF. In DNA, the CDR3 is TGTGCCAGCAGCTTGGACAGGGTGAGTTACGAGCAGTACTTC. The gene calls are TRBV5-5 and TRBJ2-7; the D gene is possibly TRBD1 (6 bases). Germline V lookup: CDR1 SGHKS, CDR2 YYEKEE (reference sequence). This CDR3 has 14 residues. With 0 bases removed from V and 4 bases from J, the gap between germline ends came to 11 bases. Full variable domain (rest looked up from reference TRBV5-5 and TRBJ2-7): DAGVTQSPTHLIKTRGQQVTLRCSPISGHKSVSWYQQVLGQGPQFIFQYYEKEERGRGNFPDRFSARQFPNYSSELNVNALLLGDSALYLCASSLDRVSYEQYFGPGTRLTVT.

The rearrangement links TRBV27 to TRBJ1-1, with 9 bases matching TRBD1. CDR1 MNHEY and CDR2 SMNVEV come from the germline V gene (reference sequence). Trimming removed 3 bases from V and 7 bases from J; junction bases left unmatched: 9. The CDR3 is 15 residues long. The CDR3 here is CASSLYHRGQGEAFF. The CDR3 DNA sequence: TGTGCCAGCAGTTTGTACCACAGGGGGCAGGGTGAAGCTTTCTTT.

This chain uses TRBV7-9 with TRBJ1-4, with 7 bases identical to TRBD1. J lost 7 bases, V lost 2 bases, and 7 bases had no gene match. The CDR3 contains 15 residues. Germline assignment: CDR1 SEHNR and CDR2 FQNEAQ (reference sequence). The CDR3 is CASSLMRDSGEKLFF. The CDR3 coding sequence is TGTGCCAGCAGCTTAATGCGGGACAGTGGTGAAAAACTGTTTTTT. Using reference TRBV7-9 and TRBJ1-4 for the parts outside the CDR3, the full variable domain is DTGVSQNPRHKITKRGQNVTFRCDPISEHNRLYWYRQTLGQGPEFLTYFQNEAQLEKSRLLSDRFSAERPKGSFSTLEIQRTEQGDSAMYLCASSLMRDSGEKLFFGSGTQLSVL.

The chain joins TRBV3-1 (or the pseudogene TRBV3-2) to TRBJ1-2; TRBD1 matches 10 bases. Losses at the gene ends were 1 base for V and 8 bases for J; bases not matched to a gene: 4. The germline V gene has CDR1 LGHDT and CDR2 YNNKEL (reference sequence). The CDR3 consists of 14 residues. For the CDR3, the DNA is TGTGCCAGCAGCCAAGGACAGGGGGCGGGAGGCTACACCTTC. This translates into CASSQGQGAGGYTF.

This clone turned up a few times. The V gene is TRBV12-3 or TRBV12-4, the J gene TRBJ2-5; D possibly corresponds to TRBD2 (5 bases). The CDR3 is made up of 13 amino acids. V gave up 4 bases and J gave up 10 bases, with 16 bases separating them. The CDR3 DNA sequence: TGTGCCAGCAGTTACTTAGTTCAAGGAGGCCAGTACTTC. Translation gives CASSYLVQGGQYF.

The CDR3 sequence is CASGSFGHPSGANVLTF. The CDR3 DNA is TGTGCTAGTGGTTCATTCGGACACCCTTCTGGGGCCAACGTCCTGACTTTC. The rearrangement uses TRBV12-5 and TRBJ2-6, with D maybe TRBD1 (5 bases). V was trimmed by 4 bases and J by 1 base, leaving 14 bases between them. The CDR3 totals 17 residues. Germline loops: CDR1 LGHNT, CDR2 FRNRAP.

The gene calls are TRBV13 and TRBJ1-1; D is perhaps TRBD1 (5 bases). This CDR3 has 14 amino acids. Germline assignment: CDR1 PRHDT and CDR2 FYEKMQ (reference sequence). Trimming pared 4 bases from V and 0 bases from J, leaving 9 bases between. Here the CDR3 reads CASSYATVNTEAFF. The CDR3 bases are TGTGCCAGCAGCTATGCGACAGTGAACACTGAAGCTTTCTTT.